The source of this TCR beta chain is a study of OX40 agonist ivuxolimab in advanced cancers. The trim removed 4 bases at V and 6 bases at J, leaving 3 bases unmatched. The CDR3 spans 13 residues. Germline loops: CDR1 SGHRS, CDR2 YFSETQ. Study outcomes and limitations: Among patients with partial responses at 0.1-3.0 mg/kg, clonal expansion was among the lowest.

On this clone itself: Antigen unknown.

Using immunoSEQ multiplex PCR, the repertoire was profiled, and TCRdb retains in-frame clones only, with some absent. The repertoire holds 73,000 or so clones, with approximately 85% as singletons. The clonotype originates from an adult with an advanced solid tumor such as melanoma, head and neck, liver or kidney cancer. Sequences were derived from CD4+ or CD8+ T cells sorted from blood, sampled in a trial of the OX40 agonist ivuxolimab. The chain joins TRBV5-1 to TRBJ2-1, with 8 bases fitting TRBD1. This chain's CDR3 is CASSVGTGNEQFF. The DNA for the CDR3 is TGCGCCAGCAGCGTAGGGACAGGCAATGAGCAGTTCTTC.